This T cell receptor (beta chain) appears in the sequencing data of a study of T cells after somatic rescue of genetic block. Clones were sequenced by immunoSEQ multiplex PCR, and TCRdb holds only the in-frame ones, with some missing. Of 70,000 to 85,000 clones in the sample, approximately 91% were seen once. The V and J ends lost 7 bases and 3 bases respectively, with 13 bases between them. Germline CDR1 and CDR2: MNHEY and SVGAGI. This CDR3 comprises 15 residues. The count of this clone is one. This receptor was identified in a man aged 25 to 45. The chain joins TRBV6-5 to TRBJ1-6, with a possible D match to TRBD1 (6 bases). The sequenced sample was peripheral blood mononuclear cells (PBMCs). The CDR3 region is CASTGGGSYNSPLHF. CDR3 nucleotides: TGTGCCAGCACGGGCGGGGGCAGCTATAATTCACCCCTCCACTTT.